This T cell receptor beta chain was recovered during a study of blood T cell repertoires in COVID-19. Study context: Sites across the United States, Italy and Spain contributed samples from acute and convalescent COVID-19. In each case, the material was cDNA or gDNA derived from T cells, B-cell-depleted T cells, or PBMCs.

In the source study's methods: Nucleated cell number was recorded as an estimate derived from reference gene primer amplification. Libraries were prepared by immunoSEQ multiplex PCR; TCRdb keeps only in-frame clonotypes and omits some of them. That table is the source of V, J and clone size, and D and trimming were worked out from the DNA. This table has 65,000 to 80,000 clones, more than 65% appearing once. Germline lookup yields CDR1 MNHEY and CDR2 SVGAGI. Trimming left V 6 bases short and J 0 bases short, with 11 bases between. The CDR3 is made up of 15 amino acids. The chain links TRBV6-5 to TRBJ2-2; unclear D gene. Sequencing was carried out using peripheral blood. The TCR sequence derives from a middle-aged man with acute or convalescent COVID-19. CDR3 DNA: TGTGCCAGCAGGGTACTCACGACGAACACCGGGGAGCTGTTTTTT. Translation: CASRVLTTNTGELFF.